The next 18 T cell receptor beta chains were all read from a single sample in a study of cytomegalovirus exposure and HLA in healthy donors. The PCR ran on 60 Vbeta and 13 Jbeta primers. Using immunoSEQ multiplex PCR, the repertoire was profiled, and TCRdb retains in-frame clones only, with some absent. Counted here are roughly 95,000 clones, approximately 85% occurring once; the ten biggest clones make up approximately 3.6%. Sequenced: PBMCs. The source of these receptors is a man aged 25 to 45 in good health and CMV-seropositive.

In this sample, this clone turned up a few times. The sample contains more than one DNA sequence encoding this CDR3. The chain has TRBV19 and TRBJ2-7; 8 nucleotides agree with TRBD2. The CDR3 covers 11 residues. The ends lost 5 bases at V and 6 bases at J; junction bases unmatched: 0. Germline V CDR1 and CDR2: LNHDA, SQIVND (reference sequence). CDR3 sequence: CASSRGGEQYF. The CDR3 DNA follows: TGTGCCAGTAGTCGGGGGGGCGAGCAGTACTTC.

V gene TRBV6-5 combines with J gene TRBJ2-2; tentative D call: TRBD1 (5 bases). CDR1 is MNHEY and CDR2 is SVGAGI in the germline V gene. CDR3 length equals 14 residues. Trimming removed 0 bases at V and 7 bases at J, with 9 bases between. This CDR3 is CASSYSSQGGELFF. CDR3 sequence (DNA): TGTGCCAGCAGTTACTCGAGCCAGGGCGGGGAGCTGTTTTTT.

CDR3 residues: CASSVAGTLSTDTQYF. CDR3 sequence (DNA): TGTGCCAGTAGTGTAGCCGGGACACTAAGCACAGATACGCAGTATTTT. The chain links TRBV19 to TRBJ2-3; TRBD1 might be the D (6 bases). The CDR3 totals 16 residues. Germline-derived CDR1 and CDR2 are LNHDA and SQIVND (reference sequence). V was pared by 5 bases and J by 0 bases, with 15 bases between.

This sequence joins TRBV5-1 and TRBJ2-1, with TRBD2 matching over 9 bases. Germline V gives CDR1 SGHRS, CDR2 YFSETQ. V lost 3 bases and J lost 8; bases outside the gene matches: 15. The CDR3 extends over 17 amino acids. The CDR3 is CASSSGLAAGGPDEQFF. DNA for the CDR3: TGCGCCAGCAGCTCGGGGCTAGCGGCGGGAGGGCCGGATGAGCAGTTCTTC.

This chain links TRBV6-4 with TRBJ1-5; no definite D call. The CDR3 is 13 amino acids. The V and J ends lost 6 bases and 1 base respectively, with 7 bases between them. Per the germline V gene, CDR1 is MRHNA and CDR2 is SNTAGT. CDR3 residues: CASRVQSNQPQHF. The CDR3 nucleotides read TGTGCCAGCAGAGTACAGAGCAATCAGCCCCAGCATTTT.

In DNA form, the CDR3 reads TGCAGCGTAGGTAACGGACAGCCGAGTTATTTT. Protein sequence: CSVGNGQPSYF. The chain recombines TRBV29-1 with TRBJ2-3, with D possibly being TRBD1 (6 bases). Germline V gene lookup returns CDR1 SQVTM and CDR2 ANQGSEA. The V end was cut by 6 bases, the J end by 15 bases, with 19 bases between. CDR3 size: 11 residues.

With regard to this clone: The sample holds other DNA sequences that translate to the same CDR3. The chain has TRBV30 and TRBJ1-2; TRBD1 matches 8 bases. After removal of 4 bases from V and 0 bases from J, the junction contained 4 bases not matched to a gene. The CDR3 runs to 14 residues. Germline CDR1 is GTSNPN and CDR2 is SVGIG (reference sequence). CDR3 nucleotides: TGTGCCTGGATACAGGGGGAAACTAACTATGGCTACACCTTC. It codes for CAWIQGETNYGYTF.

This clone occurred a few times. CDR3 in DNA: TGTGCCAGCAGTCCCGCGGGACAGTTTAATGAAAAACTGTTTTTT. As protein: CASSPAGQFNEKLFF. The genes are TRBV28 and TRBJ1-4, with 7 bases identical to TRBD1. The CDR3 has 15 residues. Germline V gene lookup returns CDR1 MDHEN and CDR2 SYDVKM. V lost 5 bases and J lost 4; bases outside the gene matches: 7.

This chain joins TRBV7-9 and TRBJ1-6, with D maybe TRBD1 (5 bases). Trimming cost V 0 bases and J 7 bases, with 13 bases left between them. The CDR3 consists of 16 residues. Germline V gene data show CDR1 as SEHNR and CDR2 as FQNEAQ (reference sequence). The CDR3 loop reads CASSLAAGLSNSPLHF. CDR3 DNA sequence: TGTGCCAGCAGCTTAGCAGCGGGACTTTCGAATTCACCCCTCCACTTT.

The chain carries TRBV18 and TRBJ2-7, with TRBD1 matching 8 bases. The CDR3 is 14 amino acids. The germline V gene encodes CDR1 KGHSH and CDR2 LQKENI. V lost 0 bases and J lost 2; bases outside the gene matches: 0. In DNA, the CDR3 is TGTGCCAGCTCACCACCGGACAGGGCCTACGAGCAGTACTTC. It translates to CASSPPDRAYEQYF. The full variable domain, with the rest looked up from reference TRBV18 and TRBJ2-7, is NAGVMQNPRHLVRRRGQEARLRCSPMKGHSHVYWYRQLPEEGLKFMVYLQKENIIDESGMPKERFSAEFPKEGPSILRIQQVVRGDSAAYFCASSPPDRAYEQYFGPGTRLTVT.

The rearrangement uses TRBV29-1 and TRBJ2-7, with 14 positions matching TRBD2. J gave up 4 bases and V 5 bases, and 4 bases lay outside the gene matches. The germline V gene encodes CDR1 SQVTM and CDR2 ANQGSEA. The CDR3 length is 14 residues. This chain's CDR3 is CSVLGLAGEYEQYF. The DNA of the CDR3 is TGCAGCGTTCTGGGACTAGCGGGAGAGTACGAGCAGTACTTC.

The V and J genes are TRBV18 and TRBJ2-7; no clear D gene. Germline V CDR1 and CDR2: KGHSH, LQKENI. The CDR3 runs to 13 residues. Trimming cost V 6 bases and J 4 bases, with 13 bases left between them. CDR3 sequence (DNA): TGTGCCAGCTCCGACCGACTTCATTACGAGCAGTACTTC. This codes for CASSDRLHYEQYF.

This clone was seen once. The gene calls are TRBV7-8 and TRBJ2-2; TRBD2 aligns across 7 bases. This CDR3 is built from 16 residues. Germline assignment: CDR1 SGHVS and CDR2 FQNEAQ. J lost 4 bases, V lost 5 bases, and 10 bases had no gene match. CDR3 bases: TGTGCCAGCAGCCCTAGCCCCGGGAGGAGCACCGGGGAGCTGTTTTTT. Its translation: CASSPSPGRSTGELFF.

The genes are TRBV5-4 and TRBJ2-4; D is perhaps TRBD1 (7 bases). Germline-derived CDR1 and CDR2 are SGHNT and YYREEE (reference sequence). This CDR3 is built from 14 residues. Trimming removed 2 bases at V and 6 bases at J, with 12 bases between. The CDR3 is CASSFNQGGNIQYF. The DNA of the CDR3 is TGTGCCAGCAGCTTTAACCAGGGGGGAAACATTCAGTACTTC. Full variable domain (rest looked up from reference TRBV5-4 and TRBJ2-4): ETGVTQSPTHLIKTRGQQVTLRCSSQSGHNTVSWYQQALGQGPQFIFQYYREEENGRGNFPPRFSGLQFPNYSSELNVNALELDDSALYLCASSFNQGGNIQYFGAGTRLSVL.

This chain uses TRBV7-9 with TRBJ1-1, with 8 positions matching TRBD1. V lost 5 bases and J lost 4; bases outside the gene matches: 9. The CDR3 totals 15 residues. The V gene's germline CDR1 is SEHNR and CDR2 FQNEAQ (reference sequence). CDR3: CASSPTRQGFTEAFF. The DNA for the CDR3 is TGTGCCAGCAGCCCCACAAGACAGGGGTTCACTGAAGCTTTCTTT.

The chain employs TRBV19 and TRBJ1-5, with 8 bases aligning to TRBD1. Germline trimming cut 7 bases from V and 7 bases from J; bases unmatched to any gene: 9. This CDR3 contains 14 residues. Germline V gives CDR1 LNHDA, CDR2 SQIVND (reference sequence). The CDR3 sequence is CASTATGTGQPQHF. The CDR3 DNA sequence: TGTGCCAGTACCGCGACAGGGACAGGCCAGCCCCAGCATTTT. The variable domain in full, with the rest retrieved from reference TRBV19 and TRBJ1-5, is DGGITQSPKYLFRKEGQNVTLSCEQNLNHDAMYWYRQDPGQGLRLIYYSQIVNDFQKGDIAEGYSVSREKKESFPLTVTSAQKNPTAFYLCASTATGTGQPQHFGDGTRLSIL.

The chain recombines TRBV18 with TRBJ2-6, with a possible D match to TRBD1 (5 bases). The V end lost 4 bases, the J end lost 0 bases, and 10 bases lay between the germline ends. The CDR3 totals 16 residues. The V gene's germline CDR1 is KGHSH and CDR2 LQKENI. CDR3 in DNA: TGTGCCAGCTCACGAAAACAGGACTCTGGGGCCAACGTCCTGACTTTC. Translated, it gives CASSRKQDSGANVLTF.

Only a few counts were recorded for this clone. This rearrangement joins TRBV7-9 to TRBJ1-4; the D gene is possibly TRBD1 (6 bases). This CDR3 contains 14 residues. The V gene lost 7 bases and the J gene lost 0 bases, with 9 bases spanning the gap. The germline V gene has CDR1 SEHNR and CDR2 FQNEAQ (reference sequence). The CDR3 DNA follows: TGTGCCAGCAACAGGGTTGCAACTAATGAAAAACTGTTTTTT. This translates into CASNRVATNEKLFF.